Following are 24 T cell receptor beta chains from one sample sequenced in a study of cytomegalovirus exposure and HLA in healthy donors. Both 60 Vbeta primers and 13 Jbeta primers went into the PCR. Produced via immunoSEQ multiplex PCR; TCRdb's table is partial and in-frame only. The table lists roughly 180,000 clones, roughly 80% of them singletons. The sequencing sample was made of PBMCs. These receptors were collected from a male donor in good health and CMV-seronegative.

V is TRBV5-6 and J is TRBJ2-2; 10 bases are shared with TRBD2. The germline gives CDR1 SGHDT, CDR2 YYEEEE. Trimming at V came to 4 bases and at J to 7 bases, leaving 7 bases not matched to a gene. The CDR3 is 15 amino acids. CDR3 DNA: TGTGCCAGCAGCCCCGGTAGCGGGAGGATCGGGGAGCTGTTTTTT. As protein: CASSPGSGRIGELFF.

The chain uses TRBV4-2 and TRBJ1-1, with a possible D match to TRBD1 (6 bases). This CDR3 has 16 amino acids. The germline gives CDR1 LGHNA, CDR2 YNFKEQ. V was clipped by 1 base and J by 0 bases, with 12 bases between them. This CDR3 is CASSQAGTPMNTEAFF. The CDR3 DNA sequence: TGTGCCAGCAGCCAAGCCGGGACACCCATGAACACTGAAGCTTTCTTT.

The chain combines TRBV4-3 with TRBJ2-3; 14 bases agree with TRBD2. The CDR3 contains 17 residues. V gave up 4 bases and J gave up 3 bases; unmatched junction bases: 6. Germline CDR1 reads LGHNA; CDR2 reads YSLEER. The CDR3 nucleotides are TGCGCCAGCAGCCCCCGACTAGCGGGGGGGGTGACAGATACGCAGTATTTT. Translating it yields CASSPRLAGGVTDTQYF.

The chain uses TRBV9 and TRBJ2-5, with 7 bases identical to TRBD2. This CDR3 spans 15 amino acids. V shed 3 bases and J 4 bases; nucleotides not matched to a gene: 9. The germline V gene has CDR1 SGDLS and CDR2 YYNGEE. The CDR3 DNA follows: TGTGCCAGCAGCGCAGAGGGAGGGGAGCGAGAGACCCAGTACTTC. Translating gives CASSAEGGERETQYF.

The V call is TRBV4-2, the J call TRBJ2-7, with a weak D call TRBD1 (7 bases). This CDR3 contains 14 residues. The germline V gene encodes CDR1 LGHNA and CDR2 YNFKEQ. The V end was cut by 0 bases, the J end by 5 bases, with 11 bases between. CDR3 bases: TGTGCCAGCAGCCAAGATGGAGGGGGCAACGAGCAGTACTTC. It encodes CASSQDGGGNEQYF.

This rearrangement joins TRBV2 to TRBJ2-3; TRBD2 matches 7 bases. The CDR3 extends over 13 amino acids. The V segment lost 5 bases and the J segment 6 bases; nucleotides outside the gene matches: 5. Germline CDR1 SNHLY, CDR2 FYNNEI. In DNA form, the CDR3 reads TGTGCCAGCAGTTGGGGGGGAGGGGATACGCAGTATTTT. It codes for CASSWGGGDTQYF.

This sequence joins TRBV30 and TRBJ1-1; TRBD1 agrees at 12 bases. The V segment lost 3 bases and the J segment 6 bases; nucleotides outside the gene matches: 17. The CDR3 contains 18 residues. Germline values: CDR1 GTSNPN, CDR2 SVGIG (reference sequence). CDR3 sequence (DNA): TGTGCCTGGAGACTCGTGGGACAGGGGGCGTCGTTAGTATCTGAAGCTTTCTTT. As protein: CAWRLVGQGASLVSEAFF.

The V and J genes are TRBV2 and TRBJ1-1; D is possibly TRBD1 (5 bases). Germline values: CDR1 SNHLY, CDR2 FYNNEI. V was clipped by 3 bases and J by 3 bases, with 11 bases between them. The CDR3 has 14 amino acids. The CDR3 nucleotides read TGTGCCAGCAGTGATAGGGGAATGGACACTGAAGCTTTCTTT. It codes for CASSDRGMDTEAFF.

Note on this clone: One junction end does not reproduce the germline sequence, and a read error may be involved. This sequence joins TRBV7-9 and TRBJ1-2; possible D gene TRBD1, 5 bases. CDR3 length: 14 residues. The germline gives CDR1 SEHNR, CDR2 FQNEAQ (reference sequence). This CDR3 is CSSSLVGQIYGYTF. CDR3 bases: TGTTCCAGCAGCTTAGTTGGACAAATCTATGGCTACACCTTC.

This chain connects TRBV19 to TRBJ1-1; 7 bases align to TRBD1. J gave up 4 bases and V 5 bases, and 7 bases lay outside the gene matches. This CDR3 region has 14 residues. Germline V gives CDR1 LNHDA, CDR2 SQIVND (reference sequence). The CDR3 bases are TGTGCCAGTAGTTCTGTCAACAGGGGCACTGAAGCTTTCTTT. This gives the protein CASSSVNRGTEAFF.

J is TRBJ2-1 and V is TRBV9; weak D call: TRBD1 (5 bases). Trimming stripped 1 base from V and 9 bases from J, with 8 bases between. Germline-derived CDR1 and CDR2 are SGDLS and YYNGEE. The CDR3 is 12 amino acids. Written as DNA, the CDR3 is TGTGCCAGCAGCGTACAGGGTAGTGAGCAGTTCTTC. This codes for CASSVQGSEQFF.

The V gene is TRBV27, the J gene TRBJ2-1; TRBD2 matches at 10 bases. The germline V gene encodes CDR1 MNHEY and CDR2 SMNVEV (reference sequence). After removal of 6 bases from V and 4 bases from J, the junction contained 9 bases not matched to a gene. The length of the CDR3 is 16 residues. The CDR3, as DNA: TGTGCCAGCAGCCCTAGCGGGAGTTATGGATACAATGAGCAGTTCTTC. It yields the protein CASSPSGSYGYNEQFF.

The rearrangement links TRBV19 to TRBJ2-7; 8 bases map to TRBD2. The trim removed 4 bases at V and 2 bases at J, leaving 7 bases unmatched. The germline V gene has CDR1 LNHDA and CDR2 SQIVND (reference sequence). The CDR3 contains 15 residues. CDR3 loop: CASSNPAGGTYEQYF. CDR3 sequence (DNA): TGTGCCAGTAGTAACCCGGCGGGGGGTACCTACGAGCAGTACTTC.

The chain joins TRBV29-1 to TRBJ2-7; D not resolved. The V end lost 3 bases, the J end lost 3 bases, and 15 bases lay between the germline ends. Germline V gene lookup returns CDR1 SQVTM and CDR2 ANQGSEA. The CDR3 totals 14 residues. CDR3 in amino acids: CSVESSLEDYEQYF. CDR3 in DNA: TGCAGCGTTGAGAGCTCCCTCGAGGACTACGAGCAGTACTTC.

Concerning this clone itself: At one boundary the junction diverges from the germline segment, which might be a read error. The same CDR3 can be traced to other DNA sequences in this sample. The chain joins TRBV2 to TRBJ1-4, with D perhaps matching TRBD1 (5 bases). In germline, CDR1 is SNHLY, CDR2 FYNNEI. CDR3 size: 12 residues. The CDR3 sequence is CASSDKGKKLFF. The CDR3 DNA reads TGTGCCAGCAGTGATAAGGGGAAAAAACTGTTTTTC.

For the CDR3, the DNA is TGTGCCAGTAGTATTTCCTGGAACACTGAAGCTTTCTTT. Protein sequence: CASSISWNTEAFF. The chain combines TRBV19 with TRBJ1-1; the D is unclear. The CDR3 runs to 13 residues. The V gene lost 3 bases and the J gene lost 1 base, with 6 bases spanning the gap. Germline assignment: CDR1 LNHDA and CDR2 SQIVND (reference sequence).

This rearrangement joins TRBV4-1 to TRBJ2-6; D may be TRBD1 (6 bases). Germline V gene lookup returns CDR1 MGHRA and CDR2 YSYEKL. V was pared by 1 base and J by 0 bases, with 10 bases between. This CDR3 comprises 17 residues. For the CDR3, the DNA is TGCGCCAGCAGCCAAGGACAGGCGCGCTCTGGGGCCAACGTCCTGACTTTC. Translating gives CASSQGQARSGANVLTF.

The gene calls are TRBV18 and TRBJ2-3; 8 bases map to TRBD2. Germline-derived CDR1 and CDR2 are KGHSH and LQKENI. CDR3 length: 16 amino acids. The V segment lost 3 bases and the J segment 0 bases; nucleotides outside the gene matches: 5. The CDR3 region is CASSPSSGGSTDTQYF. The CDR3 DNA sequence: TGTGCCAGCTCACCCTCATCGGGGGGGAGCACAGATACGCAGTATTTT. Together with reference TRBV18 and TRBJ2-3, the CDR3 gives the full variable domain: NAGVMQNPRHLVRRRGQEARLRCSPMKGHSHVYWYRQLPEEGLKFMVYLQKENIIDESGMPKERFSAEFPKEGPSILRIQQVVRGDSAAYFCASSPSSGGSTDTQYFGPGTRLTVL.

This chain uses TRBV5-1 with TRBJ2-3; 7 bases line up with TRBD2. Per the germline V gene, CDR1 is SGHRS and CDR2 is YFSETQ. The CDR3 runs 14 residues. Trimming took 1 base from V and 6 from J; bases not matched to a gene: 5. The DNA for the CDR3 is TGCGCCAGCAGCTTGCTGGGAGGGCGCGATACGCAGTATTTT. Amino acids: CASSLLGGRDTQYF.

This chain links TRBV6-5 with TRBJ2-7; 7 bases are a match to TRBD2. CDR1 is MNHEY and CDR2 is SVGAGI in the germline V gene. The CDR3 covers 15 residues. V was pared by 6 bases and J by 2 bases, with 10 bases of the junction left unmatched. The CDR3: CASSPDSGFTYEQYF. In nucleotides, the CDR3 is TGTGCCAGCAGCCCTGATAGCGGGTTCACCTACGAGCAGTACTTC.

The rearrangement uses TRBV7-6 and TRBJ2-7; TRBD1 aligns across 7 bases. CDR1 and CDR2 (germline): SGHVS, FNYEAQ. V shed 4 bases, J shed 1 base, and the junction held 4 bases outside the gene matches. This CDR3 has 14 amino acids. The CDR3 DNA reads as TGTGCCAGCAGCTCCCGGACAGGATCCTACGAGCAGTACTTC. Translating gives CASSSRTGSYEQYF.

This clone was detected only a few times. The chain has TRBV5-4 and TRBJ1-4; 9 bases match TRBD1. Germline trimming cut 3 bases from V and 3 bases from J; bases unmatched to any gene: 0. This CDR3 has 14 residues. CDR1 SGHNT and CDR2 YYREEE come from the germline V gene (reference sequence). CDR3 protein: CASSWDRANEKLFF. CDR3 coding DNA: TGTGCCAGCAGCTGGGACAGGGCTAATGAAAAACTGTTTTTT.

The chain combines TRBV19 with TRBJ1-5, with D unresolved. Trimming cost V 3 bases and J 1 base, with 19 bases left between them. The CDR3 loop spans 18 amino acids. The germline CDR1 and CDR2 sequences are LNHDA and SQIVND (reference sequence). The CDR3 DNA follows: TGTGCCAGTAGTATTCGCGGCACGGGTGTCGGGAGCAATCAGCCCCAGCATTTT. Protein: CASSIRGTGVGSNQPQHF.

The rearrangement links TRBV7-2 to TRBJ1-4; tentative D call: TRBD1 (5 bases). The CDR3 is made up of 15 amino acids. The V gene's germline CDR1 is SGHTA and CDR2 FQGNSA. Trimming pared 5 bases from V and 7 bases from J, leaving 17 bases between. The CDR3 region has the DNA TGTGCCAGCAGCCCCCGAGGCAGGGTGCGTGAAAAACTGTTTTTT. Its translation: CASSPRGRVREKLFF.